This TCR beta chain was captured by sequencing in a study of cytomegalovirus exposure and HLA in healthy donors. Findings of the study overall: Subsequent analysis found a tendency for first-cohort TCR clusters to co-occur within the 100 to 150 validation repertoires.

The approximately 120-subject validation cohort, separate from the roughly 670-subject first cohort, included the donors. In the case of this clone: Antigen specificity is unknown.

Sequencing was performed with immunoSEQ multiplex PCR; in TCRdb, only in-frame clones are kept and a portion is missing. Among some 69,000 clones, roughly 94% were seen once, and the ten largest hold about 4.5%. Trimming took off 3 bases at V and 7 bases at J, with 19 bases between the two ends. The germline gives CDR1 SGDLS, CDR2 YYNGEE. The CDR3 has 15 amino acids. The J gene is TRBJ1-2, the V gene TRBV9, with D possibly matching TRBD1 (5 bases). Sequencing was carried out using PBMCs. The sequence derives from a man younger than 30 in good health and CMV-seropositive. The CDR3 region is CASSDGREEFGGYTF. The CDR3 nucleotides read TGTGCCAGCAGCGACGGCAGGGAGGAGTTTGGTGGCTACACCTTC. The variable domain in full, with the rest retrieved from reference TRBV9 and TRBJ1-2, is DSGVTQTPKHLITATGQRVTLRCSPRSGDLSVYWYQQSLDQGLQFLIQYYNGEERAKGNILERFSAQQFPDLHSELNLSSLELGDSALYFCASSDGREEFGGYTFGSGTRLTVV.